This T cell receptor beta chain comes out of a study of blood T cell repertoires in COVID-19. Libraries were prepared by immunoSEQ multiplex PCR; TCRdb keeps only in-frame clonotypes and omits some of them. The repertoire holds under 200,000 clones, 70% to 90% seen once, with 20% to 25% in the top ten. Trimming removed 8 bases from V and 4 bases from J; junction bases left unmatched: 1. This CDR3 region has 12 residues. Germline V gene lookup returns CDR1 MNHEY and CDR2 SMNVEV (reference sequence). Sequenced: PBMCs or T cells enriched from blood (not recorded which). The chain uses TRBV27 and TRBJ2-3; 9 nucleotides agree with TRBD2. This receptor was obtained from a woman aged 40 to 50 in a cohort exposed to, infected with or recovered from COVID-19 (not recorded which). The CDR3 sequence is CASRGRADTQYF. The CDR3 bases are TGTGCCAGCCGCGGGAGGGCAGATACGCAGTATTTT.